This T cell receptor (beta chain) appears in the sequencing data of a study of post-analysis software for immune sequencing data (dated by TCRdb to 2015 to 2017). Looking at the study overall: The recorded disease courses included relapsing-remitting, secondary progressive and progressive-relapsing multiple sclerosis, and some patients had no subtype annotation. The patient repertoires were compared against about a dozen previously published healthy control repertoires obtained from donors aged 6 to 25 years. A subset of samples was prepared in parallel using single-end sample barcoding, then pooled and co-amplified after Illumina adapter ligation.

TCR beta repertoires were profiled from peripheral blood of some 13 young patients with multiple sclerosis to demonstrate the VDJtools post-analysis software. Multiple sclerosis patients were children and adolescents aged roughly 6 to 17 years. A word on this clonotype: The target of this receptor is not known. No base-level quality is on record; no much larger clone is a single base apart.

In the germline V gene, CDR1 corresponds to SQVTM and CDR2 to ANQGSEA. V has 6 bases trimmed and J has 10 bases trimmed; junction bases matching no gene number 18. The CDR3 goes from the cysteine to the phenylalanine over 15 residues. Just CDR3 DNA is preserved here, 45 bases in frame from base 1. The protocol used for the library was PCR. These reads were obtained on an Illumina HiSeq 2500. To reduce PCR and sequencing biases, unique molecular identifiers were built into the TCR beta cDNA libraries. Every 1 to 10 million input T cells yielded about 500,000 cDNA molecules, meaning each molecule approximated one T cell. The patient libraries were prepared and sequenced using the same protocol as the earlier healthy control dataset. Within a given batch, samples were prepared together, multiplexed and sequenced on the same HiSeq lane. On the authors' methods: Raw barcoded reads were processed with MIGEC, and single-read molecular identifier groups were discarded before consensus assembly and CDR3 extraction. Clonotype tables were post-analysed with VDJtools, normalizing diversity by down-sampling all datasets to the smallest sample size. In repertoire overlap clustering, CDR3 amino acid sequences, but not nucleotide sequences, were matched to correct batch-related cross-sample contamination. Starting from the raw public reads, TCRdb applied fastp trimming at Q25, assembled clones with MiXCR and retained in-frame beta chains. Rows are combined by CDR3 protein, so each entry shows the most common genes and DNA. Clone size and V and J calls follow TCRdb, not the original study. In all, the sample holds about 820,000 distinct CDR3 sequences, and about 50% of those were seen once. The ten largest account for approximately 4.5% of the sample.

The paper as a whole reports these results and caveats: The control group was slightly older than the multiple sclerosis patient group. Strong co-clustering of samples prepared in the same batch was shown by direct clustering with F measure, prompting a batch-effect correction. Significantly lower normalized Chao1 diversity was found in multiple sclerosis patients than in controls, suggesting substantial peripheral T-cell clonal expansion. Significantly higher frequencies in patients than in controls were found for about five TRBV segments, including TRBV5-6, TRBV5-1 and TRBV20-1.

The rearranged chain carries TRBV29-1 and TRBJ2-1; the junction holds 7 bases that match TRBD1. The receptor was isolated from a girl between 10 and 17 years old with multiple sclerosis. Source material: blood. The CDR3 has the sequence CSVKKAGRGYYEQFF. The nucleotides are TGCAGCGTGAAAAAGGCGGGCAGGGGGTACTACGAGCAGTTCTTC.